Shown below are 3 T cell receptor beta chains from a single sample sequenced in a study of graft-versus-host responses after intestinal transplantation. Repertoires were generated with immunoSEQ multiplex PCR, while TCRdb's copy carries only in-frame clones and drops some. Here the sample spans approximately 58,000 clones, around nine tenths being singletons. Here the sequenced sample was PBMCs, taken 26 days after transplant. These receptor sequences come from a human patient who received an intestinal transplant, so some T cells may come from the graft donor.

This clone was counted once. The chain carries TRBV11-3 and TRBJ2-6, with TRBD1 matching 8 bases. CDR1 and CDR2 (germline): SGHNT, YENEEA. The CDR3 is 15 amino acids. V trimming: 4 bases; J trimming: 2 bases; junction bases outside the gene matches: 1. The CDR3 sequence is CASSWTGTGANVLTF. The DNA of the CDR3 is TGTGCCAGCAGCTGGACAGGGACTGGGGCCAACGTCCTGACTTTC.

The chain couples TRBV14 to TRBJ2-7; a weak D match, TRBD2 (6 bases). Germline CDR1 reads SGHDN; CDR2 reads FVKESK. The CDR3 has 14 residues. V was trimmed by 3 bases and J by 0 bases, leaving 9 bases between them. This CDR3 reads CASSHGTRSYEQYF. CDR3 coding DNA: TGTGCCAGCAGCCACGGGACTCGCTCCTACGAGCAGTACTTC.

CDR3 bases: TGCAGCGTTTGGACAGGAGATCACTATGGCTACACCTTC. Translated: CSVWTGDHYGYTF. This sequence joins TRBV29-1 and TRBJ1-2; 7 bases are shared with TRBD1. Germline CDR1 SQVTM, CDR2 ANQGSEA. The CDR3 sequence is 13 residues long. V gave up 5 bases and J gave up 3 bases; unmatched junction bases: 6.